The clone carrying this T cell receptor (beta chain) was detected ten times or more. What it recognizes is unknown. The sample belongs to a study of tumor and adjacent non-tumor tissue in lung cancer. Turning to the study itself: Patients were aged about 30 to 80, nine to eleven men and about 5 women, stage I to III. Millions of productive TCRbeta reads were obtained per sample on average.

The template was RNA from unsorted bulk tissue. Trimming cost V 4 bases and J 5 bases; bases outside gene matches: 7. Germline V lookup: CDR1 SGHRS, CDR2 YFSETQ. The CDR3 sequence is 14 residues long. Study-level points and caveats: TCR diversity was significantly greater in tumor than normal lung tissue.

A modified ARM-PCR protocol with three rounds of nested PCR amplified TCRbeta. MiXCR, run by TCRdb on the multiplex PCR reads, gives a single entry per CDR3 protein. This table has 90,000 to 130,000 distinct CDR3 sequences, approximately 80% appearing once. The chain couples TRBV5-1 to TRBJ1-2; 8 bases line up with TRBD1. Material: lung tumor tissue. This TCR derives from a man in his 70s with non-small cell lung cancer. DNA for the CDR3: TGCGCCAGCAGCCCGGACAGGGCTTGGTATGGCTACACCTTC. This codes for CASSPDRAWYGYTF.